Following are 19 T cell receptor beta chains from one sample sequenced in a study of blood T cell repertoires in COVID-19. Sequencing used immunoSEQ multiplex PCR; TCRdb keeps in-frame clones, though not all of them. This table has tens of thousands of clones, more than 90% appearing once. The sequenced sample consisted of peripheral blood. Source of these receptors: a human donor in a cohort sampled during active COVID-19.

The chain joins TRBV24-1 to TRBJ1-5; D remains ambiguous. CDR3 length: 14 residues. Germline values: CDR1 KGHDR, CDR2 SFDVKD. Trimming removed 3 bases at V and 0 bases at J, with 5 bases between. CDR3 sequence reads: CATSDSYSNQPQHF. CDR3 nucleotides: TGTGCCACCAGTGATAGCTATAGCAATCAGCCCCAGCATTTT.

CDR3 protein: CASSQGLRNTEAFF. In DNA, the CDR3 is TGTGCCAGCAGCCAGGGACTGAGGAACACTGAAGCTTTCTTT. This sequence joins TRBV7-9 and TRBJ1-1; TRBD1 might be the D (5 bases). The CDR3 totals 14 residues. Trimming cost V 5 bases and J 1 base, with 11 bases left between them. Germline CDR1 is SEHNR and CDR2 is FQNEAQ (reference sequence).

V and J are TRBV29-1 and TRBJ1-2, with D maybe TRBD1 (6 bases). The CDR3 is 11 residues long. CDR1 is SQVTM, CDR2 ANQGSEA, per germline. Trimming stripped 6 bases from V and 5 bases from J, with 10 bases between. The DNA for the CDR3 is TGCAGCGTCGAGAGGGGGTATGGCTACACCTTC. Translation gives CSVERGYGYTF.

V usage is TRBV7-9 and J usage is TRBJ2-1; 8 bases fit TRBD2. Germline loops: CDR1 SEHNR, CDR2 FQNEAQ (reference sequence). This CDR3 spans 16 amino acids. The J segment lost 3 bases and the V segment lost 1 base, leaving 5 bases of the junction unmatched. The CDR3 spells CASSLGVTSDYNEQFF. The CDR3 nucleotides are TGTGCCAGCAGCTTAGGTGTGACTAGCGACTACAATGAGCAGTTCTTC.

V is TRBV7-9 and J is TRBJ2-1; 7 bases agree with TRBD2. Germline V lookup: CDR1 SEHNR, CDR2 FQNEAQ (reference sequence). The CDR3 has 15 residues. V was clipped by 7 bases and J by 0 bases; unmatched bases: 6. The CDR3 is CASTPAGSSYNEQFF. For the CDR3, the DNA is TGTGCCAGCACCCCAGCGGGGAGCTCCTACAATGAGCAGTTCTTC.

The gene calls are TRBV7-8 and TRBJ1-2; D not resolved. The germline gives CDR1 SGHVS, CDR2 FQNEAQ. CDR3 length: 14 amino acids. V lost 2 bases and J 4 bases, leaving 11 bases between the germline ends. CDR3 nucleotides: TGTGCCAGCAGCTTAAATTCGGGTTTCTATGGCTACACCTTC. It encodes CASSLNSGFYGYTF.

The chain links TRBV5-1 to TRBJ2-2; D is ambiguous. The V gene lost 0 bases and the J gene lost 6 bases, with 6 bases spanning the gap. Germline CDR1 is SGHRS and CDR2 is YFSETQ. The CDR3 length is 13 residues. DNA for the CDR3: TGCGCCAGCAGCTTGGCCCACTCCGGGGAGCTGTTTTTT. The encoded protein is CASSLAHSGELFF.

The chain joins TRBV6-5 to TRBJ1-5; D gene ambiguous. CDR3 length equals 15 residues. The ends were cut back, 6 bases at V and 3 bases at J, with 15 bases in the middle. Germline V gene lookup returns CDR1 MNHEY and CDR2 SVGAGI. This CDR3 is CASSAPEQINQPQHF. CDR3 in DNA: TGTGCCAGCAGCGCACCGGAACAGATCAATCAGCCCCAGCATTTT.

The CDR3 here is CASKQGRNEKLFF. In nucleotides, the CDR3 is TGTGCCAGCAAACAGGGCCGGAATGAAAAACTGTTTTTT. The chain links TRBV6-5 to TRBJ1-4; TRBD1 might be the D (6 bases). CDR3 length equals 13 residues. The ends were cut back, 7 bases at V and 5 bases at J, with 11 bases in the middle. Germline loops: CDR1 MNHEY, CDR2 SVGAGI.

Only one count was recorded for this clone. In DNA form, the CDR3 reads TGTGCCAGCAGGGGAGCCGGGACAGCACTGGATACGCAGTATTTT. As protein: CASRGAGTALDTQYF. The V call is TRBV6-5, the J call TRBJ2-3; 7 bases are shared with TRBD1. V shed 6 bases, J shed 6 bases, and the junction held 12 bases outside the gene matches. The CDR3 length is 15 residues. Germline V gives CDR1 MNHEY, CDR2 SVGAGI.

Of note for this clone: Sequence at one end of the junction differs from germline and may be a read error. Other DNA sequences in the sample encode the same CDR3. This chain uses TRBV5-1 with TRBJ2-7; 8 nucleotides agree with TRBD2. Germline CDR1 SGHRS, CDR2 YFSETQ. The CDR3 sequence is 17 residues long. The chain's CDR3 is CASSLGRGGRSSYEQYF. For the CDR3, the DNA is TGCGCCAGCAGCTTGGGCCGGGGCGGGAGGAGCTCCTATGAGCAGTACTTC.

The chain is built from TRBV19 and TRBJ2-1, with 13 bases fitting TRBD2. Germline CDR1 is LNHDA and CDR2 is SQIVND (reference sequence). There are 17 residues in the CDR3. J lost 7 bases, V lost 1 base, and 7 bases had no gene match. In nucleotides, the CDR3 is TGTGCCAGTAGTATAGTCCCACTAGCGGGAGGGGGAAATGAGCAGTTCTTC. This encodes CASSIVPLAGGGNEQFF.

This clone was recorded once. The chain combines TRBV11-2 with TRBJ1-2; D might be TRBD1 (5 bases). Germline V gives CDR1 SGHAT, CDR2 FQNNGV. CDR3 length equals 16 residues. Trimming shortened V by 0 bases and J by 4 bases, and 15 bases separated the two germline ends. The CDR3 sequence is CASSLDTPGPLYGYTF. CDR3 coding DNA: TGTGCCAGCAGCTTAGATACTCCAGGGCCCCTCTATGGCTACACCTTC.

The J gene is TRBJ1-1, the V gene TRBV7-8; the match to TRBD1 covers 9 bases. Germline loops: CDR1 SGHVS, CDR2 FQNEAQ. The junction had 19 bases not matched to a gene; V was cut back by 5 bases and J by 6 bases. This CDR3 spans 18 amino acids. The CDR3 protein is CASSPDYLRTGDVSEAFF. The CDR3 nucleotides read TGTGCCAGCAGCCCCGACTATCTCCGGACAGGGGATGTCTCTGAAGCTTTCTTT.

The V and J genes are TRBV6-1 and TRBJ2-6, with D possibly TRBD2 on 5 matching bases. V dropped 1 base and J dropped 4 bases, with 11 bases sitting between them. Per germline, CDR1 MNHNS and CDR2 SASEGT. CDR3 length equals 16 residues. The CDR3 DNA reads as TGTGCCAGCAGTGAAGTTCGAGGGTCCGGGGCCAACGTCCTGACTTTC. Its protein is CASSEVRGSGANVLTF.

The chain combines TRBV19 with TRBJ2-4; 9 bases agree with TRBD2. CDR1 LNHDA and CDR2 SQIVND come from the germline V gene (reference sequence). Germline trimming cut 7 bases from V and 6 bases from J; bases unmatched to any gene: 13. This CDR3 comprises 16 residues. The CDR3 sequence is CASTAGGAPAGNIQYF. The CDR3 coding sequence is TGTGCCAGTACGGCGGGAGGGGCCCCAGCGGGAAACATTCAGTACTTC.

The V gene is TRBV27, the J gene TRBJ2-7; 13 bases map to TRBD2. CDR3 size: 14 residues. Germline V gene sequence: CDR1 MNHEY, CDR2 SMNVEV (reference sequence). J was trimmed by 7 bases and V by 6 bases; bases with no gene match: 6. CDR3: CASRGTSGKEEQYF. CDR3 nucleotide sequence: TGTGCCAGCAGGGGGACTAGCGGGAAGGAAGAGCAGTACTTC.

The gene calls are TRBV9 and TRBJ1-5, with D possibly TRBD1 on 5 matching bases. Trimming stripped 0 bases from V and 4 bases from J, with 8 bases between. CDR1 and CDR2 (germline): SGDLS, YYNGEE. CDR3 length equals 14 residues. CDR3 region: CASSVGGGNQPQHF. Here the CDR3 DNA reads TGTGCCAGCAGCGTAGGGGGGGGTAATCAGCCCCAGCATTTT.

The chain carries TRBV20-1 and TRBJ2-7; 7 nucleotides line up with TRBD1. The CDR3 extends over 11 amino acids. From germline, CDR1 is DFQATT and CDR2 SNEGSKA (reference sequence). V was clipped by 0 bases and J by 9 bases; unmatched bases: 2. CDR3 nucleotides: TGCAGTGCTAGAGAACAGGGGAGGCAGTACTTC. It codes for CSAREQGRQYF.